The rows below give T cell receptor beta chains drawn from one sample of a study of T cell responses to AZD1222 COVID-19 vaccine. The table came from immunoSEQ multiplex PCR; TCRdb's copy has only in-frame clones and leaves some out. Of approximately 170,000 clones in the sample, approximately 90% were seen once. The sample consisted of peripheral blood, taken on day 0 of AZD1222 vaccination. These receptors were obtained from an adult in good health. Each CDR3 is given with its conserved first and last residue. D genes are given only for firm matches. The size field is filled for only some rows; it gives once, few, many or a size class.

j_call	d_call	clone_size	v_call	cdr3_aa	cdr3_nt
TRBJ2-7	-	-	TRBV29-1	CSVAGSYEQYF	TGCAGCGTCGCCGGATCCTACGAGCAGTACTTC
TRBJ2-1	TRBD2	-	TRBV3-1/TRBV3-2	CASSYSGSAYNEQFF	TGTGCCAGCAGCTATAGCGGGAGCGCCTACAATGAGCAGTTCTTC
TRBJ2-7	-	-	TRBV28	CASSLGGSSYEQYF	TGTGCCAGCAGTTTGGGGGGAAGCTCCTACGAGCAGTACTTC
TRBJ2-3	-	-	TRBV9	CASSARGRGVTQYF	TGTGCCAGCAGCGCTAGGGGGCGCGGGGTTACGCAGTATTTT
TRBJ1-6	-	once	TRBV5-4	CASSLGPGQLYNSPLHF	TGTGCCAGCAGCTTGGGGCCCGGACAGCTATATAATTCACCCCTCCACTTT
TRBJ2-7	TRBD2	once	TRBV28	CASSLVGSGRGEQYF	TGTGCCAGCAGTTTAGTGGGTAGCGGGAGGGGAGAGCAGTACTTC
TRBJ2-7	-	-	TRBV14	CASSQARLAAYEQYF	TGTGCCAGCAGCCAAGCTCGGCTAGCCGCCTACGAGCAGTACTTC
TRBJ1-2	TRBD1	-	TRBV27	CASRTGTGSHGYTF	TGTGCCAGCAGAACCGGGACAGGGAGCCATGGCTACACCTTC
TRBJ2-7	TRBD2	-	TRBV5-4	CASSSSGRPEQYF	TGTGCCAGCAGCTCTAGCGGGAGGCCCGAGCAGTACTTC
TRBJ1-1	-	-	TRBV18	CASSGNLDTEAFF	TGTGCCAGCTCCGGGAATTTGGATACTGAAGCTTTCTTT
TRBJ2-2	TRBD2	-	TRBV3-1/TRBV3-2	CASSSLGLAANTGELFF	TGTGCCAGCAGTTCCCTGGGACTAGCGGCTAACACCGGGGAGCTGTTTTTT
TRBJ2-7	-	once	TRBV11-2	CASSLGVASEQYF	TGTGCCAGCAGCCTCGGTGTTGCGTCCGAGCAGTACTTC
TRBJ1-1	-	-	TRBV27	CASSSPTSLAEAFF	TGTGCCAGCAGTTCCCCCACAAGCCTAGCTGAAGCTTTCTTT
TRBJ2-5	-	-	TRBV5-6	CASSLAGGGRETQYF	TGTGCCAGCAGCTTGGCCGGAGGGGGAAGAGAGACCCAGTACTTC
TRBJ2-2	TRBD1	-	TRBV5-4	CASSSGQGAKTGELFF	TGTGCCAGCAGCTCGGGACAGGGGGCGAAGACCGGGGAGCTGTTTTTT
TRBJ2-7	-	-	TRBV15	CATSSNQVGYEQYF	TGTGCCACCAGCAGCAACCAAGTCGGCTACGAGCAGTACTTC
TRBJ2-7	-	-	TRBV29-1	CSGERGVAYEQYF	TGCAGCGGTGAACGAGGGGTGGCGTACGAGCAGTACTTC
TRBJ1-1	TRBD1	-	TRBV28	CASRRQGGTNTEAFF	TGTGCCAGCAGACGACAGGGAGGGACGAACACTGAAGCTTTCTTT
TRBJ2-5	TRBD1	-	TRBV7-7	CASSSLDRVGETQYF	TGTGCTAGCAGCTCTCTGGACAGGGTCGGAGAGACCCAGTACTTC
TRBJ2-7	-	-	TRBV5-1	CASSLRTPPYEQYF	TGCGCCAGCAGCTTGAGGACGCCGCCCTACGAGCAGTACTTC
TRBJ2-5	-	once	TRBV5-4	CASSPGSGPGETQYF	TGTGCCAGCAGTCCCGGCTCGGGGCCGGGTGAGACCCAGTACTTC
TRBJ2-2	TRBD2	-	TRBV28	CASSFAGDPRELFF	TGTGCCAGCAGTTTCGCGGGAGATCCCAGGGAGCTGTTTTTT
TRBJ1-1	-	-	TRBV28	CASSPLDRLNTEAFF	TGTGCCAGCAGTCCATTAGACAGGCTTAACACTGAAGCTTTCTTT
TRBJ2-1	-	once	TRBV28	CASSLVANNEQFF	TGTGCCAGCAGTTTGGTAGCGAACAATGAGCAGTTCTTC
TRBJ2-7	TRBD1	-	TRBV2	CASSGQGTNEQYF	TGTGCCAGCAGTGGACAGGGAACAAACGAGCAGTACTTC
TRBJ2-5	-	-	TRBV12-3/TRBV12-4	CASSLARVETQYF	TGTGCCAGCAGTTTAGCGCGAGTTGAGACCCAGTACTTC
TRBJ2-3	TRBD1	-	TRBV18	CASSTDRASTDTQYF	TGTGCCAGCTCAACGGACAGGGCGAGCACAGATACGCAGTATTTT
TRBJ2-1	-	-	TRBV19	CASSTHPGGSEGDEQFF	TGTGCCAGTAGTACACATCCGGGGGGCTCGGAAGGAGATGAGCAGTTCTTC
TRBJ2-1	-	-	TRBV28	CASSLYGGEQFF	TGTGCCAGCAGTTTATATGGAGGTGAGCAGTTCTTC
TRBJ2-5	TRBD2	-	TRBV7-2	CASSSGTSGGEETQYF	TGTGCCAGCAGCTCAGGGACTAGCGGCGGTGAAGAGACCCAGTACTTC
TRBJ1-2	TRBD1	once	TRBV2	CASLRQGAANGYTF	TGTGCCAGCCTTCGACAGGGGGCCGCAAATGGCTACACCTTC
TRBJ2-5	-	once	TRBV12-5	CASGVRGEETQYF	TGTGCTAGTGGAGTTAGGGGTGAAGAGACCCAGTACTTC
TRBJ2-7	TRBD2	-	TRBV4-1	CASSQGLAGVAYEQYF	TGCGCCAGCAGCCAAGGCCTAGCGGGAGTAGCCTACGAGCAGTACTTC
TRBJ1-1	-	once	TRBV5-1	CASSLFQGSDTEAFF	TGCGCCAGCAGCTTGTTTCAGGGATCAGACACTGAAGCTTTCTTT
TRBJ1-5	-	-	TRBV28	CASSLWGRNQPQHF	TGTGCCAGCAGTTTATGGGGGAGGAATCAGCCCCAGCATTTT
TRBJ2-1	TRBD2	-	TRBV6-2/TRBV6-3	CASSYSGLAGIQQFF	TGTGCCAGCAGTTACTCGGGACTAGCGGGAATTCAGCAGTTCTTC
TRBJ2-7	-	-	TRBV28	CASSLLPSYEQYF	TGTGCCAGCAGTTTATTACCCTCCTACGAGCAGTACTTC
TRBJ2-7	-	-	TRBV5-1	CASSWGRPSSYEQYF	TGCGCCAGCAGCTGGGGTAGACCGAGCTCCTACGAGCAGTACTTC
TRBJ1-1	-	-	TRBV12-5	CASGPTERAFF	TGTGCTAGTGGCCCTACAGAAAGAGCTTTCTTT
TRBJ2-6	-	-	TRBV5-4	CASSSGGAGANVLTF	TGTGCCAGCAGCTCCGGGGGCGCTGGGGCCAACGTCCTGACTTTC
TRBJ1-1	-	-	TRBV18	CASSLGGDMNTEAFF	TGTGCCAGCTCCTTGGGGGGGGATATGAACACTGAAGCTTTCTTT